Listed below are T cell receptor beta chains from one sample, sequenced in a study of T cells after yellow fever vaccination. In TCRdb, the 5' RACE reads were re-called with MiXCR into one record per CDR3 protein. The sample includes under 200,000 distinct CDR3 sequences, about 10% of them seen just once. The sequencing used CD8+ T cells sorted from PBMCs, collected 15 days after the yellow fever booster vaccination. The origin of the receptors is a man younger than 35 who received the YFV17D yellow fever vaccine. The CDR3 runs from the conserved cysteine through the conserved F or W. A D gene is named only where the DNA matches it firmly. The size of a clone is reported for some rows only, either as once, few or many, or as a class for expanded clones.

>-|TRBV29-1|TRBJ1-2|-|14
CSVSGTPGPGGYTF
TGCAGCGTCTCCGGGACCCCAGGCCCTGGTGGCTACACCTTC
>TRBD1|TRBV6-6|TRBJ1-5|-|16
CASSYPTGEGNQPQHF
TGTGCCAGCAGTTACCCGACAGGGGAAGGCAATCAGCCCCAGCATTTT
>TRBD2|TRBV6-5|TRBJ2-3|many|16
CASSYDAGESTDTQYF
TGTGCCAGCAGTTATGATGCGGGGGAGTCCACAGATACGCAGTATTTT
>-|TRBV4-3|TRBJ1-2|-|15
CASSQDPLANYGYTF
TGCGCCAGCAGCCAAGACCCGTTAGCTAACTATGGCTACACCTTC
>-|TRBV12-3/TRBV12-4|TRBJ1-4|-|14
CASSFAPPNEKLFF
TGTGCCAGCAGTTTCGCACCTCCGAATGAAAAACTGTTTTTT
>-|TRBV6-2/TRBV6-3|TRBJ2-7|-|14
CASSSLRGSYEQYF
TGTGCCAGCAGTTCCCTAAGGGGGTCCTACGAGCAGTACTTC
>-|TRBV12-3/TRBV12-4|TRBJ2-5|-|16
CASSPRPDSVSETQYF
TGTGCCAGCAGCCCGAGACCGGACAGTGTGTCAGAGACCCAGTACTTC
>-|TRBV7-9|TRBJ1-5|few|12
CASSLDGQPQHF
TGTGCCAGCAGCTTAGACGGTCAGCCCCAGCATTTT
>TRBD1|TRBV6-1|TRBJ2-7|few|14
CASSEYRGAHEQYF
TGTGCCAGCAGTGAATACAGGGGGGCCCACGAGCAGTACTTC
>TRBD1|TRBV5-1|TRBJ2-7|-|17
CASSLGAGTVSSYEQYF
TGCGCCAGCAGCTTGGGGGCCGGGACAGTTAGCTCCTACGAGCAGTACTTC
>TRBD1|TRBV5-4|TRBJ2-7|-|15
CASSLSGTGLVEQYF
TGTGCCAGCAGCTTGTCCGGGACAGGGTTGGTCGAGCAGTACTTC
>-|TRBV4-1|TRBJ1-2|-|16
CASSQGPSLANYGYTF
TGCGCCAGCAGCCAAGGTCCCTCCTTAGCTAACTATGGCTACACCTTC
>-|TRBV4-1|TRBJ1-6|-|15
CASSQGQGGSSPLHF
TGCGCCAGCAGCCAAGGTCAAGGGGGGAGTTCACCCCTCCACTTT
>-|TRBV6-5|TRBJ2-1|-|17
CASNPGRGLTLYNEQFF
TGTGCCAGCAACCCTGGGAGGGGGCTTACATTATACAATGAGCAGTTCTTC
>-|TRBV29-1|TRBJ2-2|-|13
CSGPPRNTGELFF
TGCAGCGGGCCCCCGCGGAACACCGGGGAGCTGTTTTTT
>-|TRBV7-2|TRBJ2-7|few|14
CASSSLPGLNEQYF
TGTGCCAGCAGCTCCCTTCCCGGGCTAAACGAGCAGTACTTC
>TRBD1|TRBV3-1|TRBJ2-1|few|15
CASSHPGQGRDEQFF
TGTGCCAGCAGCCACCCGGGACAGGGGCGGGATGAGCAGTTCTTC
>-|TRBV5-4|TRBJ2-7|-|13
CASSFGLNYEQYF
TGTGCCAGCAGCTTCGGACTGAACTACGAGCAGTACTTC
>TRBD2|TRBV4-1|TRBJ2-5|-|17
CASSLSWTSGPYRTQYF
TGCGCCAGCAGCCTAAGCTGGACTAGCGGCCCTTATCGGACCCAGTACTTC
>-|TRBV6-1|TRBJ2-7|few|13
CASSEINGYEQYF
TGTGCCAGCAGTGAAATAAATGGGTACGAGCAGTACTTC
>TRBD1|TRBV19|TRBJ2-5|few|14
CASRITGGQETQYF
TGTGCCAGTAGGATCACAGGGGGCCAAGAGACCCAGTACTTC
>-|TRBV11-2|TRBJ2-2|-|14
CASSSTGRNGELFF
TGTGCCAGCAGCTCCACAGGGAGGAACGGGGAGCTGTTTTTT